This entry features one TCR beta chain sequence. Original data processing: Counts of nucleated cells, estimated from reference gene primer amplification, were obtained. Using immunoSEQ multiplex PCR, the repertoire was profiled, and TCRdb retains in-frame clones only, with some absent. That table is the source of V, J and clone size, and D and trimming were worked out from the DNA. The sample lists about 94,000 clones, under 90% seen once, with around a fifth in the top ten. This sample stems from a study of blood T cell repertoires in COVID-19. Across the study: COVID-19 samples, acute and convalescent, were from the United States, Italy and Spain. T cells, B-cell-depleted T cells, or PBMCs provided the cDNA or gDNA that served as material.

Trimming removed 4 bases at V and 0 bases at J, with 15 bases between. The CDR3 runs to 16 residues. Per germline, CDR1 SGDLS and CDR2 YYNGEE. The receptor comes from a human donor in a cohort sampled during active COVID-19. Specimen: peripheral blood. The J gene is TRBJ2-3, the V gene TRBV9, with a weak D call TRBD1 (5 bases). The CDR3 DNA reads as TGTGCCAGCAGCCCGACCTCAGGGCGGAGCACAGATACGCAGTATTTT. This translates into CASSPTSGRSTDTQYF. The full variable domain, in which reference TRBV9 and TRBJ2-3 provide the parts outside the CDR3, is DSGVTQTPKHLITATGQRVTLRCSPRSGDLSVYWYQQSLDQGLQFLIQYYNGEERAKGNILERFSAQQFPDLHSELNLSSLELGDSALYFCASSPTSGRSTDTQYFGPGTRLTVL.